Each of the 5 T cell receptor beta chains below was sequenced from the same sample in a study of cytomegalovirus exposure and HLA in healthy donors. A multiplex PCR was run with 60 Vbeta primers and 13 Jbeta primers. Generated by immunoSEQ multiplex PCR, the TCRdb table keeps only in-frame clones and is missing some. The top ten clones hold approximately 22% of a sample with approximately 70,000 clones, around 76% of them seen once. The sequencing sample was made of PBMCs. The receptors were sampled from a woman between 25 and 40 years old in good health and CMV-seropositive.

The V gene is TRBV15, the J gene TRBJ2-6, with D possibly TRBD1 on 6 matching bases. V gave up 1 base and J gave up 2 bases, with 9 bases separating them. This CDR3 has 16 residues. CDR1 LNHNV and CDR2 YYDKDF come from the germline V gene (reference sequence). DNA of the CDR3: TGTGCCACCAGCAGAGCGCAGGGGCCTGGGGCCAACGTCCTGACTTTC. This sequence encodes CATSRAQGPGANVLTF.

This rearrangement joins TRBV6-5 to TRBJ1-2; D perhaps matches TRBD1 (6 bases). V lost 6 bases, J lost 5 bases, and 16 bases lay in between. The germline V gene encodes CDR1 MNHEY and CDR2 SVGAGI. The length of the CDR3 is 14 residues. CDR3 region: CASRISRGGYGYTF. CDR3 sequence (DNA): TGTGCCAGCAGAATTTCGAGGGGGGGATATGGCTACACCTTC.

The chain carries TRBV28 and TRBJ1-1, with D hard to call. The CDR3 covers 12 residues. Trimming removed 2 bases from V and 9 bases from J, with 10 bases in between. Germline lookup yields CDR1 MDHEN and CDR2 SYDVKM. The CDR3 reads CASSLEAQQAFF. The CDR3 region has the DNA TGTGCCAGCAGTTTAGAGGCCCAGCAAGCTTTCTTT.

This chain uses TRBV28 with TRBJ2-5; 7 nucleotides align to TRBD1. Germline values: CDR1 MDHEN, CDR2 SYDVKM. This CDR3 is 17 amino acids long. V trimming: 2 bases; J trimming: 4 bases; junction bases outside the gene matches: 13. The CDR3 DNA reads as TGTGCCAGCAGTTTACTCTCCAACAGGGGTGCGGGAGAGACCCAGTACTTC. Its translation is CASSLLSNRGAGETQYF.

V is TRBV19 and J is TRBJ2-4, with 7 bases fitting TRBD2. The germline V gene has CDR1 LNHDA and CDR2 SQIVND (reference sequence). V was pared by 1 base and J by 8 bases, with 2 bases of the junction left unmatched. The CDR3 is 13 amino acids. CDR3 in amino acids: CASSIGLADIQYF. CDR3 DNA: TGTGCCAGTAGTATAGGCCTAGCGGACATTCAGTACTTC. Together with reference TRBV19 and TRBJ2-4, the CDR3 gives the full variable domain: DGGITQSPKYLFRKEGQNVTLSCEQNLNHDAMYWYRQDPGQGLRLIYYSQIVNDFQKGDIAEGYSVSREKKESFPLTVTSAQKNPTAFYLCASSIGLADIQYFGAGTRLSVL.